This TCR beta chain was documented in a study of shared clonotypes between healthy human individuals. Study-level results: How much donors shared clonotypes was expected to be affected by sequencing depth.

CD45RA-negative memory and CD45RA+ naive subsets were split from the CD4+ cells. For this clone: Its antigen is undetermined.

Repertoires were generated with immunoSEQ multiplex PCR, while TCRdb's copy carries only in-frame clones and drops some. The data contain approximately 2.5 million clones, more than 90% of them singletons. Input material: naive CD4+ T cells sorted from blood. Stated subset: CD45RA+ positively selected. The clonotype comes from a young man in good health.

CDR3 sequence: CASSPWAGGNTEAFF. The CDR3 nucleotides read TGTGCCAGCAGCCCTTGGGCAGGGGGGAACACTGAAGCTTTCTTT. The rearrangement joins TRBV2 to TRBJ1-1, with 7 bases matching TRBD1. Trimming at V came to 6 bases and at J to 1 base, leaving 8 bases not matched to a gene. The CDR3 length is 15 residues. The germline CDR1 and CDR2 sequences are SNHLY and FYNNEI.